This T cell receptor beta chain was obtained from a study of cytomegalovirus exposure and HLA in healthy donors. A multiplex PCR was run with 60 Vbeta primers and 13 Jbeta primers. As handled by the study authors: In a later analysis, 79 million or so unique TCR beta chains included roughly 11 million shared by two or more donors. Produced via immunoSEQ multiplex PCR; TCRdb's table is partial and in-frame only. That table gives V, J and clone size, and the DNA gave D and trimming. The sample carries 150,000 to 200,000 clones, about 80% recorded once. On this clone itself: As yet, its antigen is unknown.

Broader study findings: According to a later analysis, most TCR beta chains associated with CMV appeared HLA-restricted. Most TCRs appeared rarely, but some public TCRs recurred in many donors.

The trim removed 0 bases at V and 8 bases at J, leaving 6 bases unmatched. The CDR3 runs 14 residues. Germline CDR1 reads MGHDK; CDR2 reads SYGVNS. The specimen sequenced was PBMCs. The sequence was collected from a woman aged 30 to 39 in good health and CMV-seropositive. The V and J genes are TRBV25-1 and TRBJ1-2, with 7 positions matching TRBD1. CDR3: CASSEYQQGSGYTF. CDR3 nucleotide sequence: TGTGCCAGCAGTGAATATCAACAGGGGAGCGGCTACACCTTC.